This TCR beta chain comes out of a study of blood T cells in healthy people across ages. Whole-study results and caveats: Getting older went along with TCR beta diversity per million T cells dropping roughly linearly. The diversity estimates, figures obtained from one million T cells, were considered underestimates.

Trimming took off 0 bases at V and 7 bases at J, with 22 bases between the two ends. CDR3 length: 17 residues. Germline-derived CDR1 and CDR2 are MNHEY and SMNVEV (reference sequence). This clonotype has just a few counts. As yet, its antigen is unknown. This clone may be a read error of a much larger clone one base away. Every sample had a minimum of 6 million PBMCs isolated. The use of a sample-barcoded 5' primer and a J-beta primer mix characterized a second PCR of about 7 to 12 cycles. TCRdb reanalysed the 5' RACE reads using MiXCR and keeps one entry per CDR3 protein. This repertoire shows approximately 940,000 distinct CDR3 sequences, roughly 52% found once; its top ten account for around an eighth.

The chain couples TRBV27 to TRBJ2-7, with D hard to call. Source material: blood. This sequence originates from a man between 25 and 39 years old in good health. CDR3 residues: CASSLSWWTVSYNEQYF. CDR3 nucleotide sequence: TGTGCCAGCAGTTTATCCTGGTGGACGGTCTCCTACAATGAGCAGTACTTC.